This T cell receptor (beta chain) is drawn from a study of immune heterogeneity within non-small cell lung tumors (dated by TCRdb to between 2017 and 2018). Background on the whole study: By histology, the tumors included around 11 non-squamous carcinomas, several squamous cell carcinomas and 1 tumor not otherwise specified. To examine intratumoral immune heterogeneity, the study used whole-exome sequencing, RNA-seq and TCR beta repertoire sequencing on multiple spatially distinct regions of each NSCLC tumor. Transcriptome data were available for just about 40 loci from about a dozen patients, whereas TCR repertoire analysis spanned under 60 tumor loci from some 16 patients. For mutant peptides 8 to 11 amino acids long, netMHCpan-3.0 predicted neoantigen binding to the HLA alleles of each patient. Study-wide findings and limitations: Within a given patient, the same dominant CDR3B clonotypes showed up repeatedly across loci, although different tumor locations also carried unique high-frequency clones. High-frequency TCR beta clonotypes were largely distinct between individual patients. A statistically significant but moderate positive correlation (R approximately 0.34) was observed between local T-cell repertoire clonality and local tumor mutational burden.

About this clonotype: No cognate antigen has been identified for it. The sample holds no much larger clone one base away, and base qualities are not on file.

Trimming takes 5 bases off V and 7 bases off J; junction bases not matched to a gene: 2. The germline V gene sets CDR1 to SGHTA and CDR2 to FQGTGA. Counted from cysteine to phenylalanine, this CDR3 has 14 amino acids. Only the CDR3 DNA stays, 42 bases, in frame from base 1. The TCR beta CDR3 region was amplified with a multiplex PCR system whose first round of roughly 11 cycles used 32 V-gene forward primers and 13 J-gene reverse primers. First-round PCR used a QIAGEN Multiplex PCR Kit, and primer sequences were filed in Chinese patent CN105087789A. Illumina universal primers were attached in a second round of PCR run with the Phusion High-Fidelity PCR Kit. The TCR libraries underwent paired-end sequencing with a read length of 151 bp on the Illumina HiSeq X Ten platform. The original pipeline was this. Reads without multiplex PCR primers were removed using Cutadapt, read pairs were merged using PEAR, and CDR3 regions were called using MiXCR with default settings. Shannon entropy measured repertoire diversity, while clonality was calculated as one minus the Shannon entropy divided by the ln of the count of productive unique sequences. Clonotypes at a frequency of at least 0.5% were defined as dominant or high-frequency T-cell clones. TCRdb took the public reads, trimmed them with fastp at Q25, ran MiXCR for clone calling and kept in-frame beta chains. Each CDR3 protein appears once, grouped with its most common genes and DNA. None of the V and J calls come from the authors' own analysis; TCRdb made them. The sample table shows some 9,300 distinct CDR3 sequences, and more than 25% are seen once. The ten largest account for approximately 10% of the sample.

The TCR template was genomic DNA extracted from bulk tumor tissue, and about 0.6 ug of gDNA was amplified for each sample. During surgery, multiple biopsies were taken from each primary tumor, with sampling sites spaced as far apart as possible within the tumor mass. The study cohort was described as untreated, and the patients were newly diagnosed NSCLC cases having curative surgery. The samples came from under 19 patients with newly diagnosed non-small cell lung cancer who were having surgery intended to be curative. Resected tumor masses were reviewed by two independent pathologists. Only high-quality DNA and RNA samples were carried forward to sequencing.

This clonotype originated in a man aged 55 to 69 with non-small cell lung cancer. Sequencing was performed on lung tumor tissue. The V gene is TRBV7-3 and the J gene is TRBJ2-2; 12 bases in the junction line up with TRBD2. The nucleotide sequence is TGTGCCAGCAGCCGGGGACTAGCGGGCGGGGAGCTGTTTTTT. This is translated as CASSRGLAGGELFF.